This T cell receptor (beta chain) was found in a study of blood T cell repertoires in COVID-19. Study-level background: Italy, Spain and the United States were the sources of the convalescent and acute COVID-19 samples. Sources were T cells, B-cell-depleted T cells, or PBMCs; the material itself was cDNA or gDNA.

J lost 1 base, V lost 8 bases, and 9 bases had no gene match. CDR3 length: 15 amino acids. Germline V gene lookup returns CDR1 SNHLY and CDR2 FYNNEI. Patients from Seattle were sampled longitudinally, starting during active infection. Per the study methods: Nucleated cell counts were estimated from reference gene primer amplification. Profiled with immunoSEQ multiplex PCR; TCRdb holds only in-frame clones, not every one. V and J calls and clone size come straight from that table; D and trimming were deduced from the DNA. The sample holds about 82,000 clones, 78% seen once. The sequenced sample was peripheral blood. The chain couples TRBV2 to TRBJ1-2, with TRBD1 matching over 8 bases. This receptor was identified in a man aged 55 to 70 with COVID-19, enrolled during active disease. CDR3 in amino acids: CASQDRQGLNYGYTF. The CDR3 nucleotides read TGTGCCAGCCAGGACCGACAGGGGCTTAACTATGGCTACACCTTC. Based on the CDR3 plus reference TRBV2 and TRBJ1-2, the full variable domain is EPEVTQTPSHQVTQMGQEVILRCVPISNHLYFYWYRQILGQKVEFLVSFYNNEISEKSEIFDDQFSVERPDGSNFTLKIRSTKLEDSAMYFCASQDRQGLNYGYTFGSGTRLTVV.